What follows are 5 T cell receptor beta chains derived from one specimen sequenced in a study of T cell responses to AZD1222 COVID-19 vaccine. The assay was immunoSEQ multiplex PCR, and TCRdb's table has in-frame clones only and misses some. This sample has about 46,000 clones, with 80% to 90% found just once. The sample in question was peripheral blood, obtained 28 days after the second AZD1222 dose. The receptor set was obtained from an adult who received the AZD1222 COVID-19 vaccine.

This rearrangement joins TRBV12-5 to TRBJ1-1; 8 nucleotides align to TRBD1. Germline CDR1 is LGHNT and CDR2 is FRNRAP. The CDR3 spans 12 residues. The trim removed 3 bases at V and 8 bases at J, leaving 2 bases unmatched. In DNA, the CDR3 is TGTGCTAGTGGTTTCAGGGGGCTAGAAGCTTTCTTT. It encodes CASGFRGLEAFF.

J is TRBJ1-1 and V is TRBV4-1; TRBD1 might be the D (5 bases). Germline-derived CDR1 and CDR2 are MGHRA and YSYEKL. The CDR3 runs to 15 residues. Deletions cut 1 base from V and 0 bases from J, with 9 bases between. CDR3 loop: CASSQGPGMNTEAFF. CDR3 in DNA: TGCGCCAGCAGCCAAGGGCCAGGGATGAACACTGAAGCTTTCTTT.

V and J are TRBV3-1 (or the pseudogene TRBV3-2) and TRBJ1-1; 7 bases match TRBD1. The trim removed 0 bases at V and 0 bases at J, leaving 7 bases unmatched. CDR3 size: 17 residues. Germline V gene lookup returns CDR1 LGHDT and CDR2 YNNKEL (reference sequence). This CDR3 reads CASSQELTGTMNTEAFF. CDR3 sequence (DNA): TGTGCCAGCAGCCAAGAATTGACAGGGACCATGAACACTGAAGCTTTCTTT.

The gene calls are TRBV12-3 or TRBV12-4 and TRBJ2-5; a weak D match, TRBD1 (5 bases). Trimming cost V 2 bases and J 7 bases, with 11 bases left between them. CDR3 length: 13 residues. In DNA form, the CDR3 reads TGTGCCAGCAGTTTACCCCCCCAGGGGACCCAGTACTTC. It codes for CASSLPPQGTQYF.

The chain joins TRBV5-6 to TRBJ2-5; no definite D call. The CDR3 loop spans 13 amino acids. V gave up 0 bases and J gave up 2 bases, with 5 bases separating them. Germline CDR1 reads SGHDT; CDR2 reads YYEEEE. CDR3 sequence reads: CASSLDQQETQYF. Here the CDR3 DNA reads TGTGCCAGCAGCTTGGACCAACAAGAGACCCAGTACTTC.